What follows is one TCR beta chain and its context. This entry is derived from a study of CD8 T cells in Susac syndrome. CDR1 LGHDT and CDR2 YNNKEL come from the germline V gene (reference sequence). V trimming: 4 bases; J trimming: 6 bases; junction bases outside the gene matches: 8. This CDR3 is 15 amino acids long. A quantity of about 0.5 to 1 ug RNA underwent reverse transcription using random hexamers. Each CDR3 protein is one row after TCRdb ran MiXCR on the immunoSEQ multiplex PCR reads. Of 150,000 or so distinct CDR3 sequences in the sample, 95% were seen once. This receptor was identified in a human donor with Susac syndrome. This rearrangement joins TRBV3-1 to TRBJ1-2, with 10 nucleotides matching TRBD1. The sequencing input was CD4+ T cells from PBMCs. CDR3 sequence: CASSPSDRGRHGYTF. CDR3 bases: TGTGCCAGCAGCCCAAGCGACAGGGGGCGGCATGGCTACACCTTC.